This TCR beta chain was captured in a study of early T cells in non-severe SARS-CoV-2 infection. Study-wide results and caveats: VDJdb-based annotation leaned toward anti-spike CD8 responses and missed private and CD4 specificities.

As concerns this clonotype: Its antigen is not identified.

Germline CDR1 is SEHNR and CDR2 is FQNEAQ (reference sequence). V was shortened by 8 bases and J by 5 bases, with 9 bases between the two germline ends. The length of the CDR3 is 11 residues. One entry per CDR3 protein results from TCRdb running MiXCR on the 5' RACE reads. This sample has about 110,000 distinct CDR3 sequences; 9.5% to 13% occur once, and the top ten carry around 3.1%. The genes are TRBV7-9 and TRBJ1-1, with a possible D match to TRBD1 (5 bases). The sequencing input was whole blood. The source is an adult who was a healthcare worker with PCR-confirmed SARS-CoV-2 infection or an uninfected control (not recorded which). CDR3 loop: CASQEGTEAFF. As DNA, the CDR3 is TGTGCCAGCCAGGAGGGGACTGAAGCTTTCTTT. Full variable domain (missing parts from reference TRBV7-9 and TRBJ1-1): DTGVSQNPRHKITKRGQNVTFRCDPISEHNRLYWYRQTLGQGPEFLTYFQNEAQLEKSRLLSDRFSAERPKGSFSTLEIQRTEQGDSAMYLCASQEGTEAFFGQGTRLTVV.